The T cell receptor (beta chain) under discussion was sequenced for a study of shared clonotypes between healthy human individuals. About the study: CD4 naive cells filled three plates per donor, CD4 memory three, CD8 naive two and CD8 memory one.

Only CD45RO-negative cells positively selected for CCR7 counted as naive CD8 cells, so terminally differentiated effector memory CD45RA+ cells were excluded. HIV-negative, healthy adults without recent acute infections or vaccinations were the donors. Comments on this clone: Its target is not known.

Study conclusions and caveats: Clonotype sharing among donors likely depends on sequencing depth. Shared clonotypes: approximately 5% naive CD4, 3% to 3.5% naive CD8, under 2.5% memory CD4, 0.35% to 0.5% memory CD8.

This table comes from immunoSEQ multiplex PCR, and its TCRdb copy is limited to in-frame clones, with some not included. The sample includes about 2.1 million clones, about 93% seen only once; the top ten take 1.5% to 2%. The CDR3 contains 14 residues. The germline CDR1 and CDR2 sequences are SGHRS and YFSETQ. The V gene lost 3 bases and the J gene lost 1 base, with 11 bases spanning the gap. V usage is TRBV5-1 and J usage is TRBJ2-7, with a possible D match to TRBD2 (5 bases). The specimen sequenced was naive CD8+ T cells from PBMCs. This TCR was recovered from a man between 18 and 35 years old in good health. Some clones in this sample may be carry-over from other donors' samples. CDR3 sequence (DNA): TGCGCCAGCAGCTGGGAGACAAGATCCTACGAGCAGTACTTC. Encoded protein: CASSWETRSYEQYF.